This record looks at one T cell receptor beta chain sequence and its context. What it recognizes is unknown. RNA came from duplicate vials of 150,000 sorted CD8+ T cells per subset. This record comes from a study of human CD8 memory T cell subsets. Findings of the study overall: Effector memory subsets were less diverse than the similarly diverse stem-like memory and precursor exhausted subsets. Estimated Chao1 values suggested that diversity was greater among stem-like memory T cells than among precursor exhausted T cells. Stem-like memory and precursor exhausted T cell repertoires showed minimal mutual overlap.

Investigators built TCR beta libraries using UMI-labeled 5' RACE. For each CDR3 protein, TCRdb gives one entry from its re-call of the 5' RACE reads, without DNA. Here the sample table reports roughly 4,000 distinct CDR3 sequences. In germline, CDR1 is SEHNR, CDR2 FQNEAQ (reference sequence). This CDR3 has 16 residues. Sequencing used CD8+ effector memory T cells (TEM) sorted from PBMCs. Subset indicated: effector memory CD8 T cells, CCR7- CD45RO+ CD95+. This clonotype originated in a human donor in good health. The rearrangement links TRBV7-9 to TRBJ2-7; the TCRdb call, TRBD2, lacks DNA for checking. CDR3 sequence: CASSLAPGPFPDEQYF.